A selection of T cell receptor beta chains follows, all from one sample in a study of blood T cells in healthy people across ages. One entry per CDR3 protein, called by TCRdb with MiXCR from the 5' RACE reads. The data show about 1.5 million distinct CDR3 sequences, around 42% seen once. The sample consisted of blood. The receptors come from a woman aged 18 to 35 in good health. CDR3s include the opening cysteine and the closing phenylalanine or tryptophan. A D gene is named only where the DNA matches it firmly. A row's size may be missing; if present it is once, few, many or a size class.

>-|TRBJ2-7|TRBD2|TRBV20-1
CSARNAETSGRGQQYF
TGCAGTGCTCGTAATGCCGAGACTAGCGGGAGGGGCCAGCAGTACTTC
>-|TRBJ2-7|TRBD1|TRBV10-3
CAIREWDSSYEQYF
TGTGCCATCAGGGAGTGGGACAGCTCCTACGAGCAGTACTTC
>-|TRBJ2-2|TRBD2|TRBV20-1
CSAKLAGGPPGTGELFF
TGCAGTGCTAAACTAGCGGGAGGGCCTCCTGGCACCGGGGAGCTGTTTTTT
>few|TRBJ1-6|-|TRBV20-1
CSARDRGSGDSPLHF
TGCAGTGCTAGAGATCGGGGTTCGGGGGATTCACCCCTCCACTTT
>-|TRBJ2-7|-|TRBV6-1
CASQPSMDQSYEQYF
TGTGCCAGCCAACCCTCCATGGATCAATCCTACGAGCAGTACTTC
>-|TRBJ2-3|-|TRBV9
CASNLFGRGSDTQYF
TGTGCCAGCAACTTGTTTGGTCGGGGGTCAGATACGCAGTATTTT
>once|TRBJ2-1|TRBD2|TRBV20-1
CSARDWSGSRGNEQFF
TGCAGTGCTAGAGATTGGAGCGGGAGCCGGGGTAATGAGCAGTTCTTC
>few|TRBJ1-4|-|TRBV7-9
CASSLAQAALWGEKLFF
TGTGCCAGCAGCTTGGCCCAGGCTGCCCTTTGGGGAGAAAAACTGTTTTTT
>-|TRBJ1-1|TRBD1|TRBV11-2
CASSLVSISRGQLDTEAFF
TGTGCCAGCAGCTTAGTGTCTATCAGCAGGGGGCAATTGGACACTGAAGCTTTCTTT
>few|TRBJ2-3|-|TRBV20-1
CSAPGKTSKPDTQYF
TGCAGTGCGCCAGGGAAAACCTCAAAGCCAGATACGCAGTATTTT
>-|TRBJ2-2|-|TRBV29-1
CSVLPNTGELFF
TGCAGCGTTCTCCCGAACACCGGGGAGCTGTTTTTT
>-|TRBJ2-3|-|TRBV20-1
CSARVWDESTDTQYF
TGCAGTGCTAGAGTGTGGGATGAAAGCACAGATACGCAGTATTTT
>-|TRBJ1-1|-|TRBV4-1
CASSQDGRGGEAFF
TGCGCCAGCAGCCAAGATGGGAGGGGGGGTGAAGCTTTCTTT
>-|TRBJ2-7|-|TRBV4-1
CASSQEPGYEQYF
TGCGCCAGCAGCCAAGAACCGGGGTACGAGCAGTACTTC
>few|TRBJ2-3|-|TRBV6-5
CASSRGPGADTQYF
TGTGCCAGCAGCCGCGGCCCGGGAGCAGATACGCAGTATTTT
>-|TRBJ2-7|TRBD1|TRBV18
CASCDRAEGEQYF
TGTGCCAGCTGCGACAGGGCGGAAGGCGAGCAGTACTTC
>few|TRBJ2-5|TRBD1|TRBV5-1
CASRKRTGDETQYF
TGCGCCAGCAGAAAAAGGACAGGGGACGAGACCCAGTACTTC
>-|TRBJ2-3|-|TRBV2
CASSGQSLRDTQYF
TGTGCCAGCAGTGGACAGAGCTTAAGGGATACGCAGTATTTT
>few|TRBJ2-3|-|TRBV12-3/TRBV12-4
CASSPLGSVADTQYF
TGTGCCAGCTCTCCCCTGGGGTCCGTCGCAGATACGCAGTATTTT
>few|TRBJ2-3|TRBD2|TRBV20-1
CSASELARTDTQYF
TGCAGTGCTAGCGAACTAGCGCGAACAGATACGCAGTATTTT
>few|TRBJ2-1|TRBD2|TRBV20-1
CSAQQTSGYNEQFF
TGCAGTGCCCAACAGACTAGCGGTTACAATGAGCAGTTCTTC
>-|TRBJ2-3|TRBD2|TRBV12-5
CAGGKAGGPEDTQYF
TGTGCTGGCGGAAAAGCGGGGGGGCCGGAAGATACGCAGTATTTT
>-|TRBJ1-4|TRBD1|TRBV6-5
CASSLRGEGYEKLFF
TGTGCCAGCAGTCTCAGGGGGGAAGGCTATGAAAAACTGTTTTTT
>-|TRBJ2-1|TRBD1|TRBV6-5
CASRNTGANYNEQFF
TGTGCCAGCAGGAACACAGGGGCGAACTACAATGAGCAGTTCTTC
>-|TRBJ2-7|-|TRBV6-1
CASSEPGRNEQYF
TGTGCCAGCAGTGAACCCGGGAGAAACGAGCAGTACTTC
>-|TRBJ1-1|TRBD1|TRBV27
CASSFYNPDRRTEAFF
TGTGCCAGCAGTTTCTACAATCCGGACAGGAGAACTGAAGCTTTCTTT
>-|TRBJ2-2|-|TRBV27
CASSHLTSSTGELFF
TGTGCCAGCAGTCACCTCACTAGCTCCACCGGGGAGCTGTTTTTT
>-|TRBJ2-1|TRBD1|TRBV10-1
CASGQGQGGQFF
TGCGCCAGCGGACAGGGTCAGGGTGGGCAGTTCTTC
>-|TRBJ2-7|-|TRBV29-1
CSVDSGNEQYF
TGCAGCGTTGACTCGGGGAACGAGCAGTACTTC
>few|TRBJ1-4|-|TRBV5-6
CASSWGLLNEKLFF
TGTGCCAGCAGCTGGGGACTGCTTAATGAAAAACTGTTTTTT
>-|TRBJ2-1|TRBD2|TRBV7-8
CASLLRRLSGGSSYNEQFF
TGTGCCAGCCTCTTAAGGCGGCTCAGCGGGGGGAGCTCCTACAATGAGCAGTTCTTC
>-|TRBJ2-6|-|TRBV29-1
CSVQTGANVLTF
TGCAGCGTACAGACTGGGGCCAACGTCCTGACTTTC
>few|TRBJ2-7|TRBD2|TRBV4-1
CASSQTSGVSPRDEQYF
TGCGCCAGCAGCCAGACTAGCGGGGTCTCCCCTAGGGACGAGCAGTACTTC
>few|TRBJ2-5|-|TRBV29-1
CSVDGQNQETQYF
TGCAGCGTTGACGGGCAGAACCAAGAGACCCAGTACTTC
>few|TRBJ2-3|-|TRBV5-1
CASRATVTDTQYF
TGCGCCAGCAGAGCGACTGTCACAGATACGCAGTATTTT
>-|TRBJ1-2|-|TRBV20-1
CSGVRAGNYGYTF
TGCAGTGGGGTACGGGCAGGAAACTATGGCTACACCTTC